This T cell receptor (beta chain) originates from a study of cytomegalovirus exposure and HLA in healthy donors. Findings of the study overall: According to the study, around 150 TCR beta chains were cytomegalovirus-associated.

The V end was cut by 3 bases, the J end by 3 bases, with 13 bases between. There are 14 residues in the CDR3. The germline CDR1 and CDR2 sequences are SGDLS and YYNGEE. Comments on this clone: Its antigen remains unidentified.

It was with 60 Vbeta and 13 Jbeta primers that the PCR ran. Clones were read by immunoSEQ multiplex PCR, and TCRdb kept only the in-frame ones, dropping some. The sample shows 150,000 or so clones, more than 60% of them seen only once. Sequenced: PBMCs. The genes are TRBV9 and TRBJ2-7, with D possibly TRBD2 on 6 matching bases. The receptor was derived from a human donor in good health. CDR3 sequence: CASSAPGAYYEQYF. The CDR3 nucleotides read TGTGCCAGCAGCGCACCGGGAGCCTACTACGAGCAGTACTTC. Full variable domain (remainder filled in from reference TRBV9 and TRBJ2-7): DSGVTQTPKHLITATGQRVTLRCSPRSGDLSVYWYQQSLDQGLQFLIQYYNGEERAKGNILERFSAQQFPDLHSELNLSSLELGDSALYFCASSAPGAYYEQYFGPGTRLTVT.